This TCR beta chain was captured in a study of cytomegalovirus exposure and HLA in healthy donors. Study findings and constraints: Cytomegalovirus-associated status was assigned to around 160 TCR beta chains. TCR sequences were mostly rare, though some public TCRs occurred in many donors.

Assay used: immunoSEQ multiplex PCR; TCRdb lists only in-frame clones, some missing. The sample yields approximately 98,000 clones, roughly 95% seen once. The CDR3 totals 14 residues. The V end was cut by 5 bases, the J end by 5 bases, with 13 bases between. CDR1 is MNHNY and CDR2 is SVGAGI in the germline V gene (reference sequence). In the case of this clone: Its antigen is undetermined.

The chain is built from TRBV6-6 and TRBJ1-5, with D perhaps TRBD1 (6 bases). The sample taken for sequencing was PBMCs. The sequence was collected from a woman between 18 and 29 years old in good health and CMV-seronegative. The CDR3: CASSLTGPYQPQHF. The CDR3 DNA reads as TGTGCCAGCAGTCTGACAGGACCCTATCAGCCCCAGCATTTT.